Shown below are 30 T cell receptor beta chains from a single sample sequenced in a study of regulatory T cells in long-lasting Graves disease. Construction of TCR beta libraries relied on iRepertoire HTBI primers and on Arm-PCR targeting CDR3 regions. TCRdb re-called the multiplex PCR reads through MiXCR, storing one row per CDR3 protein. The repertoire holds some 470,000 distinct CDR3 sequences, with 20% to 25% as singletons. Time point noted: persistent/refractory GD, antithyroid drugs over 5 years with positive TRAb. Following extraction of RNA from PBMCs, that RNA was used to make the TCR library. The material sequenced was peripheral blood mononuclear cells (PBMCs), taken when the disease was refractory, from a patient treated with antithyroid drugs. These receptors all come from a female donor with Graves disease.

Ten or more counts support this clonotype. The chain combines TRBV6-1 with TRBJ1-6, with D perhaps matching TRBD1 (6 bases). The ends were cut back, 7 bases at V and 9 bases at J, with 16 bases in the middle. The CDR3 sequence is 14 residues long. Per the germline V gene, CDR1 is MNHNS and CDR2 is SASEGT. CDR3 loop: CASIEGDLGSPLHF. In DNA form, the CDR3 reads TGTGCCAGCATTGAGGGGGACTTGGGTTCACCCCTCCACTTT.

This clonotype was seen a single time. A much larger clone is a single base away; this may be a read error. The CDR3 loop is CAGSSLRMNTEAFF. DNA of the CDR3: TGTGCCGGCAGTTCCCTCAGGATGAACACTGAAGCTTTCTTT. V gene TRBV12-3 or TRBV12-4 combines with J gene TRBJ1-1; D gene unclear. The CDR3 has 14 residues.

The chain has TRBV7-2 and TRBJ1-5; D not certain. The V end was cut by 5 bases, the J end by 5 bases, with 10 bases between. Looked up from germline, CDR1 is SGHTA and CDR2 is FQGNSA. The CDR3 consists of 13 residues. CDR3 protein: CASSPSDHQPQHF. The CDR3 DNA sequence: TGTGCCAGCAGCCCCAGCGACCATCAGCCCCAGCATTTT.

In this sample, this clonotype turned up a few times. The rearrangement uses TRBV5-1 and TRBJ2-7; the D gene is possibly TRBD2 (5 bases). This CDR3 has 14 residues. The V and J ends lost 0 bases and 2 bases respectively, with 9 bases between them. Germline values: CDR1 SGHRS, CDR2 YFSETQ. In nucleotides, the CDR3 is TGCGCCAGCAGCTTGGAGACGGGAACCTACGAGCAGTACTTC. As protein: CASSLETGTYEQYF. Full variable domain (missing parts from reference TRBV5-1 and TRBJ2-7): KAGVTQTPRYLIKTRGQQVTLSCSPISGHRSVSWYQQTPGQGLQFLFEYFSETQRNKGNFPGRFSGRQFSNSRSEMNVSTLELGDSALYLCASSLETGTYEQYFGPGTRLTVT.

This clonotype has a handful of counts. The rearrangement uses TRBV25-1 and TRBJ1-1, with a tentative D call TRBD1 (5 bases). This CDR3 has 16 amino acids. Trimming left V 1 base short and J 1 base short, with 13 bases between. The germline CDR1 and CDR2 sequences are MGHDK and SYGVNS. CDR3 region: CASSESGQTENTEAFF. In nucleotides, the CDR3 is TGTGCCAGCAGTGAATCTGGGCAGACAGAGAACACTGAAGCTTTCTTT. The whole variable domain, remainder taken from reference TRBV25-1 and TRBJ1-1, is EADIYQTPRYLVIGTGKKITLECSQTMGHDKMYWYQQDPGMELHLIHYSYGVNSTEKGDLSSESTVSRIRTEHFPLTLESARPSHTSQYLCASSESGQTENTEAFFGQGTRLTVV.

This chain links TRBV19 with TRBJ1-5; D is undetermined. V was cut by 4 bases and J by 6 bases, with 19 bases left in between. Germline V gene sequence: CDR1 LNHDA, CDR2 SQIVND (reference sequence). CDR3 size: 16 residues. CDR3 in DNA: TGTGCCAGTAGTACCCCCGGACCCACTGAAGGTCAGCCCCAGCATTTT. Its protein is CASSTPGPTEGQPQHF.

This clonotype was counted ten times or more. This rearrangement joins TRBV27 to TRBJ1-4; D remains ambiguous. The CDR3 is 14 amino acids. V shed 7 bases and J shed 5 bases, with 14 bases lying between them. Germline lookup yields CDR1 MNHEY and CDR2 SMNVEV (reference sequence). The CDR3 protein is CASTPDLLNEKLFF. The DNA of the CDR3 is TGTGCCAGCACCCCGGACCTTTTAAATGAAAAACTGTTTTTT.

This clonotype was detected once. The chain has TRBV12-3 or TRBV12-4 and TRBJ2-3, with 13 bases aligning to TRBD2. This CDR3 region has 14 residues. Trimming at V came to 5 bases and at J to 5 bases, leaving 1 base not matched to a gene. The CDR3 region is CASSRTSGGDTQYF. CDR3 nucleotides: TGTGCCAGCAGTCGGACTAGCGGGGGAGATACGCAGTATTTT.

This clonotype was counted many times. The DNA of the CDR3 is TGTGCCAGCAGCCCCTTTATCCTGAACACTGAAGCTTTCTTT. It codes for CASSPFILNTEAFF. The chain couples TRBV6-1 to TRBJ1-1; no firm D call. The V gene lost 6 bases and the J gene lost 0 bases, with 11 bases spanning the gap. The CDR3 has 14 residues. CDR1 and CDR2 from the germline V gene are MNHNS and SASEGT.

The CDR3 is CASSQTTGRSTGELFF. The DNA of the CDR3 is TGCGCCAGCAGCCAGACAACAGGGAGGAGCACCGGGGAGCTGTTTTTT. The V gene is TRBV4-3, the J gene TRBJ2-2; either TRBD1 or TRBD2 may fit D (6 bases each). This CDR3 comprises 16 residues. V was clipped by 3 bases and J by 4 bases, with 15 bases between them. Germline V gives CDR1 LGHNA, CDR2 YSLEER.

The chain couples TRBV28 to TRBJ2-7, with 10 bases matching TRBD1. Germline CDR1 reads MDHEN; CDR2 reads SYDVKM. V lost 8 bases to trimming and J lost 3 bases; unmatched junction nucleotides: 4. CDR3 size: 13 residues. The CDR3 region is CASRTGGNYEQYF. The CDR3, as DNA: TGTGCCAGCCGGACAGGGGGGAACTACGAGCAGTACTTC.

The table lists this clonotype with many counts. CDR3 DNA: TGTGCCAGCAGCCACGGCACTAGCGGGAGGCCCCGGGAGACCCAGTACTTC. Protein product: CASSHGTSGRPRETQYF. This rearrangement joins TRBV14 to TRBJ2-5; 12 nucleotides agree with TRBD2. With 3 bases clipped from V and 5 bases from J, the junction kept 10 bases outside the gene matches. The length of the CDR3 is 17 residues. Germline V gene lookup returns CDR1 SGHDN and CDR2 FVKESK.

This clonotype was recorded a few times. The chain links TRBV7-9 to TRBJ2-5, with TRBD1 as a possible D gene (5 bases). The V gene's germline CDR1 is SEHNR and CDR2 FQNEAQ (reference sequence). Trimming cost V 8 bases and J 4 bases, with 20 bases left between them. This CDR3 comprises 15 residues. The CDR3 nucleotides are TGTGCCAGCGAACGGGCAGGGATCGGCCGAGAGACCCAGTACTTC. Encoded protein: CASERAGIGRETQYF.

There are many counts of this clonotype. The chain joins TRBV28 to TRBJ1-1; D gene uncertain. The CDR3 totals 15 residues. From germline, CDR1 is MDHEN and CDR2 SYDVKM. Between the trimmed V and J ends, which lost 6 bases and 1 base, there was a span of 15 bases. Here the CDR3 DNA reads TGTGCCAGCAGAAATCGTGGAGTTCCGAACACTGAAGCTTTCTTT. Amino acids: CASRNRGVPNTEAFF.

This clonotype came up a few times. V and J are TRBV4-1 and TRBJ1-4, with a tentative D call TRBD1 (6 bases). CDR1 and CDR2 (germline): MGHRA, YSYEKL. With 1 base removed from V and 3 bases from J, the gap between germline ends came to 9 bases. The length of the CDR3 is 15 residues. This CDR3 is CASSQASGANEKLFF. CDR3 nucleotide sequence: TGCGCCAGCAGCCAAGCCTCAGGGGCTAATGAAAAACTGTTTTTT.

This chain links TRBV9 with TRBJ2-2; no firm D call. Germline assignment: CDR1 SGDLS and CDR2 YYNGEE. This CDR3 is built from 14 residues. Between the trimmed V and J ends, which lost 4 bases and 7 bases, there was a span of 14 bases. CDR3 protein: CASSPGPSIGELFF. The CDR3 DNA is TGTGCCAGCAGCCCCGGCCCGAGCATCGGGGAGCTGTTTTTT.

The V and J genes are TRBV20-1 and TRBJ2-7, with 8 positions matching TRBD1. V was clipped by 5 bases and J by 3 bases; unmatched bases: 6. The CDR3 runs 13 residues. Germline lookup yields CDR1 DFQATT and CDR2 SNEGSKA (reference sequence). The CDR3 coding sequence is TGCAGTGCTCGCCGGGACAGGAGCTACGAGCAGTACTTC. This codes for CSARRDRSYEQYF.

Worth noting for this clonotype: It may be a read error: a sequence one base away is much more abundant. The chain has TRBV7-2 and TRBJ2-7; weak D call: TRBD2 (6 bases). V was shortened by 6 bases and J by 2 bases, with 14 bases between the two germline ends. This CDR3 is 14 amino acids long. Per the germline V gene, CDR1 is SGHTA and CDR2 is FQGNSA. The chain's CDR3 is CASSTTERAYEQYF. In DNA, the CDR3 is TGTGCCAGCAGTACCACGGAGCGGGCCTACGAGCAGTACTTC.

This clonotype showed up many times. This chain links TRBV2 with TRBJ2-6; D not certain. The CDR3 is 17 residues long. Germline V gene lookup returns CDR1 SNHLY and CDR2 FYNNEI. V was clipped by 3 bases and J by 4 bases, with 16 bases between them. DNA for the CDR3: TGTGCCAGCAGTGACAGATACCATAAAACAGGGGCCAACGTCCTGACTTTC. It is translated as CASSDRYHKTGANVLTF.

This clonotype was found a few times. CDR3 nucleotide sequence: TGCAGCGTTTCCTGGAACACTGAAGCTTTCTTT. Translated: CSVSWNTEAFF. This chain joins TRBV29-1 and TRBJ1-1; D call uncertain. V shed 5 bases and J shed 1 base, with 5 bases lying between them. Germline V gives CDR1 SQVTM, CDR2 ANQGSEA. The length of the CDR3 is 11 residues.

In this sample, this clonotype turned up a few times. The rearrangement links TRBV20-1 to TRBJ2-3, with TRBD1 matching over 7 bases. From germline, CDR1 is DFQATT and CDR2 SNEGSKA (reference sequence). V was clipped by 6 bases and J by 4 bases; unmatched bases: 10. CDR3 size: 14 residues. The CDR3 region has the DNA TGCAGTGCCCCCTTCGGGACAGCCTCAGATACGCAGTATTTT. It yields the protein CSAPFGTASDTQYF.

This clonotype was observed a single time. The rearrangement joins TRBV19 to TRBJ2-7; possible D gene TRBD1, 5 bases. The CDR3 spans 13 residues. V lost 6 bases to trimming and J lost 7 bases, with 16 bases between them. Germline V gene sequence: CDR1 LNHDA, CDR2 SQIVND (reference sequence). The CDR3: CASRARASPEQYF. The CDR3 DNA reads TGTGCCAGTAGGGCCAGGGCATCTCCGGAGCAGTACTTC.

Comments on this clonotype: Because the CDR3 is missing its conserved closing phenylalanine or tryptophan, this is likely a read error. V gene TRBV7-9 combines with J gene TRBJ2-2; D possibly corresponds to TRBD2 (6 bases). Trimming took off 7 bases at V and 5 bases at J, with 17 bases between the two ends. There are 15 residues in the CDR3. From germline, CDR1 is SEHNR and CDR2 FQNEAQ (reference sequence). The CDR3 DNA reads as TGTGCCAGCACCCCCCCGCGGGAAAGGACCGGGGAGCTGTTTTCT. Encoded protein: CASTPPRERTGELFS.

The chain uses TRBV7-2 and TRBJ2-3; 9 positions agree with TRBD1. The V and J ends lost 4 bases and 5 bases, in that order; junction bases with no gene match: 13. CDR1 is SGHTA, CDR2 FQGNSA, per germline. There are 17 residues in the CDR3. This CDR3 is CASSSPRDRVGKDTQYF. DNA for the CDR3: TGTGCCAGCAGCTCGCCGCGGGACAGGGTGGGAAAAGATACGCAGTATTTT.

The chain links TRBV7-6 to TRBJ2-5; 9 bases are a match to TRBD1. The V and J ends lost 1 base and 4 bases, in that order; junction bases with no gene match: 7. The germline V gene encodes CDR1 SGHVS and CDR2 FNYEAQ. The CDR3 loop spans 16 amino acids. CDR3: CASSLGPETGGETQYF. The CDR3 DNA follows: TGTGCCAGCAGCTTAGGCCCGGAGACAGGGGGAGAGACCCAGTACTTC.

The chain has TRBV5-1 and TRBJ2-7; either TRBD1 or TRBD2 may fit D (5 bases each). V dropped 1 base and J dropped 5 bases, with 10 bases sitting between them. CDR1 is SGHRS and CDR2 is YFSETQ in the germline V gene. The CDR3 is 13 residues long. The CDR3 protein is CASSLQGTDEQYF. In nucleotides, the CDR3 is TGCGCCAGCAGCTTGCAAGGGACCGACGAGCAGTACTTC.

The chain is built from TRBV20-1 and TRBJ2-7; D gene uncertain. CDR3 length: 13 amino acids. V was trimmed by 3 bases and J by 4 bases, leaving 13 bases between them. Per germline, CDR1 DFQATT and CDR2 SNEGSKA (reference sequence). The CDR3 nucleotides are TGCAGTGCTAGTACAAATGATTATTACGAGCAGTACTTC. Translating gives CSASTNDYYEQYF.

The chain combines TRBV30 with TRBJ2-2; the D is unclear. CDR1 GTSNPN and CDR2 SVGIG come from the germline V gene (reference sequence). This CDR3 has 14 amino acids. The V gene lost 3 bases and the J gene lost 2 bases, with 10 bases spanning the gap. The DNA for the CDR3 is TGTGCCTGGAGCTCCAACTTTAACACCGGGGAGCTGTTTTTT. Its translation: CAWSSNFNTGELFF.

This clonotype has a handful of counts. The CDR3 protein is CSVEETGTGTETQYF. CDR3 DNA: TGCAGCGTTGAAGAGACCGGGACAGGGACAGAGACCCAGTACTTC. The V and J genes are TRBV29-1 and TRBJ2-5, with 9 bases lining up with TRBD1. Germline V gene sequence: CDR1 SQVTM, CDR2 ANQGSEA. V trimming: 0 bases; J trimming: 4 bases; junction bases outside the gene matches: 6. This CDR3 is 15 amino acids long.

This chain connects TRBV30 to TRBJ2-1; D is unclear. Trimming stripped 2 bases from V and 0 bases from J, with 11 bases between. The CDR3 covers 15 residues. The germline CDR1 and CDR2 sequences are GTSNPN and SVGIG (reference sequence). Here the CDR3 DNA reads TGTGCCTGGAGTAGAGCGCGAAGCTCCTACAATGAGCAGTTCTTC. Translated: CAWSRARSSYNEQFF. Drawing the rest from reference TRBV30 and TRBJ2-1, the complete variable domain is SQTIHQWPATLVQPVGSPLSLECTVEGTSNPNLYWYRQAAGRGLQLLFYSVGIGQISSEVPQNLSASRPQDRQFILSSKKLLLSDSGFYLCAWSRARSSYNEQFFGPGTRLTVL.